Shown below are 15 T cell receptor beta chains from a single sample sequenced in a study of beta chain features in type 1 diabetes. Reverse transcription of all isolated RNA meant that expressed TCRB transcripts were sequenced. The table came from immunoSEQ multiplex PCR; TCRdb's copy has only in-frame clones and leaves some out. The table includes 300,000 to 350,000 clones, roughly 8% detected once. The sample was central memory CD4+ T cells from blood. The receptors here all came from a woman aged 18-29 years in good health.

Comments on this clone: This CDR3 is also generated by other DNA sequences in the sample. The chain uses TRBV7-8 and TRBJ1-3; D gene unclear. From germline, CDR1 is SGHVS and CDR2 FQNEAQ. CDR3 length: 15 amino acids. Deletions cut 0 bases from V and 0 bases from J, with 6 bases between. The CDR3 DNA is TGTGCCAGCAGCTTAGCATCCGCCTCTGGAAACACCATATATTTT. Protein sequence: CASSLASASGNTIYF.

This clone was counted between two and nine times. The chain has TRBV27 and TRBJ2-3; 7 bases agree with TRBD1. Unmatched junction bases numbered 5, after V lost 5 bases and J lost 0 bases. The CDR3 consists of 15 residues. Germline assignment: CDR1 MNHEY and CDR2 SMNVEV (reference sequence). Written as DNA, the CDR3 is TGTGCCAGCAGTCCACAGGGGTCTAGCACAGATACGCAGTATTTT. It yields the protein CASSPQGSSTDTQYF.

This clone was seen only a few times. The genes are TRBV7-9 and TRBJ2-3; 7 bases fit TRBD1. Germline trimming cut 3 bases from V and 4 bases from J; bases unmatched to any gene: 7. CDR3 size: 15 residues. Germline CDR1 reads SEHNR; CDR2 reads FQNEAQ (reference sequence). The chain's CDR3 is CASSFRRQGADTQYF. CDR3 bases: TGTGCCAGCAGCTTTAGGCGACAGGGCGCAGATACGCAGTATTTT.

This clone appeared a few times. The chain uses TRBV7-9 and TRBJ2-1, with D uncertain. The ends were cut back, 5 bases at V and 7 bases at J, with 9 bases in the middle. In germline, CDR1 is SEHNR, CDR2 FQNEAQ (reference sequence). This CDR3 comprises 12 residues. In DNA, the CDR3 is TGTGCCAGCAGCCAGCCTATGAATGAGCAGTTCTTC. It yields the protein CASSQPMNEQFF.

The chain has TRBV6-6 and TRBJ2-7; TRBD2 is a possible D gene (5 bases). This CDR3 region has 13 residues. Germline-derived CDR1 and CDR2 are MNHNY and SVGAGI (reference sequence). Trimming removed 2 bases at V and 7 bases at J, with 12 bases between. The CDR3 sequence is CASSYQRTGEQYF. The CDR3 nucleotides read TGTGCCAGCAGTTACCAACGGACTGGGGAGCAGTACTTC.

The gene calls are TRBV2 and TRBJ2-7; D may be TRBD2 (5 bases). In germline, CDR1 is SNHLY, CDR2 FYNNEI. Trimming removed 7 bases at V and 1 base at J, with 14 bases between. The CDR3 is 14 residues long. CDR3 sequence reads: CASMGVGSSYEQYF. The CDR3 DNA is TGTGCCAGCATGGGAGTAGGTTCGTCCTACGAGCAGTACTTC.

In this sample, this clone turned up a few times. V gene TRBV7-2 combines with J gene TRBJ2-1; 7 nucleotides align to TRBD2. The CDR3 has 13 amino acids. The V segment lost 7 bases and the J segment 7 bases; nucleotides outside the gene matches: 7. Germline CDR1 and CDR2: SGHTA and FQGNSA. CDR3 DNA: TGTGCCAGCACGAATCCAGCGGGAAATGAGCAGTTCTTC. It specifies CASTNPAGNEQFF. Together with reference TRBV7-2 and TRBJ2-1, the CDR3 gives the full variable domain: GAGVSQSPSNKVTEKGKDVELRCDPISGHTALYWYRQSLGQGLEFLIYFQGNSAPDKSGLPSDRFSAERTGGSVSTLTIQRTQQEDSAVYLCASTNPAGNEQFFGPGTRLTVL.

The chain links TRBV4-2 to TRBJ2-7, with 11 nucleotides matching TRBD2. The V gene end was trimmed by 3 bases and the J gene end by 3 bases; junction bases not matched to a gene: 13. CDR3 length: 18 residues. Germline CDR1 is LGHNA and CDR2 is YNFKEQ. This chain's CDR3 is CASSQASGTSGTIYEQYF. DNA for the CDR3: TGTGCCAGCAGCCAGGCCTCCGGGACTAGCGGAACCATCTACGAGCAGTACTTC.

This rearrangement joins TRBV27 to TRBJ2-2; TRBD2 matches at 10 bases. Germline V lookup: CDR1 MNHEY, CDR2 SMNVEV (reference sequence). This CDR3 spans 16 amino acids. J gave up 6 bases and V 5 bases, and 9 bases lay outside the gene matches. The CDR3 region has the DNA TGTGCCAGCAGTGCCTCTAGCGGGAGTTTGCCCGGGGAGCTGTTTTTT. This encodes CASSASSGSLPGELFF.

The table lists this clone with many counts. This chain uses TRBV7-3 with TRBJ2-1; 12 bases line up with TRBD2. V trimming: 2 bases; J trimming: 7 bases; junction bases outside the gene matches: 12. The germline V gene encodes CDR1 SGHTA and CDR2 FQGTGA. The CDR3 loop spans 18 amino acids. For the CDR3, the DNA is TGTGCCAGCAGCTTACTTCGTGGGCTAGCGGGAGGGGGAAATGAGCAGTTCTTC. Translation: CASSLLRGLAGGGNEQFF. The whole variable domain, remainder taken from reference TRBV7-3 and TRBJ2-1, is GAGVSQTPSNKVTEKGKYVELRCDPISGHTALYWYRQSLGQGPEFLIYFQGTGAADDSGLPNDRFFAVRPEGSVSTLKIQRTERGDSAVYLCASSLLRGLAGGGNEQFFGPGTRLTVL.

This clone turned up a few times. The chain links TRBV5-1 to TRBJ2-5; D gene unclear. V lost 1 base and J lost 2, with 15 bases in between. The CDR3 contains 16 residues. Germline CDR1 reads SGHRS; CDR2 reads YFSETQ. CDR3 amino acids: CASSLSPTHGQETQYF. DNA of the CDR3: TGCGCCAGCAGCTTGTCACCGACACACGGACAAGAGACCCAGTACTTC.

This chain links TRBV5-5 with TRBJ1-2; the D is unclear. The CDR3 covers 15 residues. The V gene lost 0 bases and the J gene lost 4 bases, with 13 bases spanning the gap. Germline V CDR1 and CDR2: SGHKS, YYEKEE (reference sequence). The chain's CDR3 is CASSLAMGSIYGYTF. The CDR3 DNA reads TGTGCCAGCAGCTTGGCTATGGGGTCGATCTATGGCTACACCTTC.

The gene calls are TRBV5-1 and TRBJ2-1, with TRBD1 matching 9 bases. Germline-derived CDR1 and CDR2 are SGHRS and YFSETQ. The V gene end was trimmed by 4 bases and the J gene end by 6 bases; junction bases not matched to a gene: 8. The CDR3 length is 15 residues. CDR3 protein: CASSPGTGFVNEQFF. The DNA of the CDR3 is TGCGCCAGCAGCCCCGGGACAGGGTTCGTCAATGAGCAGTTCTTC.

This clone was detected ten times or more. The rearrangement joins TRBV28 to TRBJ1-2; D uncertain. V gave up 7 bases and J gave up 4 bases, with 13 bases separating them. Germline V gene lookup returns CDR1 MDHEN and CDR2 SYDVKM. This CDR3 is built from 13 residues. CDR3 sequence: CASTRAPIYGYTF. As DNA, the CDR3 is TGTGCCAGCACTCGGGCGCCAATCTATGGCTACACCTTC.

The sample holds many counts of this clone. The gene calls are TRBV19 and TRBJ2-5; a weak D match, TRBD2 (6 bases). The CDR3 is 17 amino acids. Looked up from germline, CDR1 is LNHDA and CDR2 is SQIVND (reference sequence). The V and J ends lost 1 base and 5 bases respectively, with 20 bases between them. The CDR3 loop reads CASSIVAGRKTWETQYF. CDR3 nucleotides: TGTGCCAGTAGTATAGTTGCGGGACGGAAAACTTGGGAGACCCAGTACTTC. Full variable domain (rest looked up from reference TRBV19 and TRBJ2-5): DGGITQSPKYLFRKEGQNVTLSCEQNLNHDAMYWYRQDPGQGLRLIYYSQIVNDFQKGDIAEGYSVSREKKESFPLTVTSAQKNPTAFYLCASSIVAGRKTWETQYFGPGTRLLVL.